This TCR beta chain was observed in a study of T cell changes during pregnancy in multiple sclerosis. V lost 4 bases to trimming and J lost 3 bases; unmatched junction nucleotides: 12. The germline V gene has CDR1 SEHNR and CDR2 FQNEAQ (reference sequence). The CDR3 is 17 residues long. Some clones are missing from TCRdb's copy, which holds only in-frame ones; the method was immunoSEQ multiplex PCR. Seen here are 70,000 or so clones, roughly 89% observed once, and the top ten hold roughly 0.7%. This clonotype was obtained from a female donor in good health, enrolled as a control in a pregnancy study. The chain couples TRBV7-9 to TRBJ1-2; TRBD1 matches at 9 bases. The sample was peripheral blood, taken in the third trimester of pregnancy. This CDR3 reads CASSSGTGRLWDYGYTF. DNA of the CDR3: TGTGCCAGCAGCTCCGGGACAGGGAGGCTGTGGGACTATGGCTACACCTTC.